The rows below give T cell receptor beta chains drawn from one sample of a study of T cell changes during pregnancy in multiple sclerosis. This table comes from immunoSEQ multiplex PCR, and its TCRdb copy is limited to in-frame clones, with some not included. The data hold tens of thousands of clones, with 75% to 95% observed a single time. Sample: peripheral blood, taken before pregnancy. Source of these receptors: a female donor with multiple sclerosis, enrolled in a pregnancy study. The CDR3 runs from the conserved cysteine through the conserved F or W. A D gene is named only where the DNA matches it firmly. Some rows have no size entry. The others give once, few or many, or a class for an expanded clone.

size: few
J: TRBJ1-2
V: TRBV7-2
D: TRBD1
DNA: TGTGCCAGCAGCTTAGCCGGCGGGACAGGGGATGGCTACACCTTC
CDR3: CASSLAGGTGDGYTF

size: NA
J: TRBJ2-1
V: TRBV6-1
D: TRBD2
DNA: TGTGCCAGCAGACTAGCGGGAGTGAATGAGCAGTTCTTC
CDR3: CASRLAGVNEQFF

size: NA
J: TRBJ2-3
V: TRBV7-9
D: TRBD1
DNA: TGTGCCATTTCGGGACAGGGGTTATTCGAGGCAATGACAGATACGCAGTATTTT
CDR3: CAISGQGLFEAMTDTQYF

size: NA
J: TRBJ1-6
V: TRBV7-7
D: NA
DNA: TGTGCCAGCAGCTTAGGAGCAGGTTTCCCCCTCCACTTT
CDR3: CASSLGAGFPLHF

size: few
J: TRBJ1-2
V: TRBV5-1
D: NA
DNA: TGCGCCAGCAGCTTGGCGAGGATGGACTATGGCTACACCTTC
CDR3: CASSLARMDYGYTF

size: NA
J: TRBJ1-1
V: TRBV19
D: TRBD1
DNA: TGTGCCAGTAGGCCGACGGGACAGAAGAACACTGAAGCTTTCTTT
CDR3: CASRPTGQKNTEAFF

size: NA
J: TRBJ1-1
V: TRBV30
D: NA
DNA: TGTGCCTGGAGCTCTGTCGAGGGACATACTGAAGCTTTCTTT
CDR3: CAWSSVEGHTEAFF

size: once
J: TRBJ1-5
V: TRBV4-3
D: NA
DNA: TGCGCCAGCAGCCAAGAGCATCCCACCCGGCAGCCCCAGCATTTT
CDR3: CASSQEHPTRQPQHF

size: NA
J: TRBJ2-1
V: TRBV5-1
D: TRBD1
DNA: TGCGCCAGCAGCTTGAGGGACAGGGGGCTTGAGCAGTTCTTC
CDR3: CASSLRDRGLEQFF

size: NA
J: TRBJ2-7
V: TRBV5-1
D: TRBD2
DNA: TGCGCCAGCAGCTCGGGGGGGGGTCGGGCTTCCTACGAGCAGTACTTC
CDR3: CASSSGGGRASYEQYF

size: NA
J: TRBJ1-1
V: TRBV2
D: NA
DNA: TGTGCCAGCAGTGAAGCGCGGGGGAAGAACACTGAAGCTTTCTTT
CDR3: CASSEARGKNTEAFF

size: NA
J: TRBJ2-7
V: TRBV7-6
D: TRBD2
DNA: TGTGCCAGCAGCTTATTGGCTAGCGGGGGACCTGTGGCCGAGCAGTACTTC
CDR3: CASSLLASGGPVAEQYF

size: once
J: TRBJ2-7
V: TRBV5-1
D: TRBD2
DNA: TGCGCCAGCAGCTTGCTCGAGGGACAGGGACTAGCGGGAGCCTACGAGCAGTACTTC
CDR3: CASSLLEGQGLAGAYEQYF

size: NA
J: TRBJ1-6
V: TRBV11-1
D: TRBD1
DNA: TGTGCCAGCAGCGACCGGGACAGGGGGCTTAATTCACCCCTCCACTTT
CDR3: CASSDRDRGLNSPLHF

size: NA
J: TRBJ1-5
V: TRBV5-1
D: NA
DNA: TGCGCCAGCAGCCCGGGAGGGGGGTTTGAGCCCCAGCATTTT
CDR3: CASSPGGGFEPQHF

size: NA
J: TRBJ2-1
V: TRBV29-1
D: NA
DNA: TGCAGCGTCGTAGACTTATCCTACAATGAGCAGTTCTTC
CDR3: CSVVDLSYNEQFF

size: NA
J: TRBJ2-3
V: TRBV27
D: NA
DNA: TGTGCCAGCAGTTTAAGCGGACTCCCCACAGATACGCAGTATTTT
CDR3: CASSLSGLPTDTQYF

size: NA
J: TRBJ1-1
V: TRBV7-6
D: TRBD1
DNA: TGTGCCAGCAGCTATGGACAGGGGAACACTGAAGCTTTCTTT
CDR3: CASSYGQGNTEAFF

size: NA
J: TRBJ1-1
V: TRBV29-1
D: NA
DNA: TGCAGCGTTCCTCCCACAGGCGCCGTTGGAGCTTTCTTT
CDR3: CSVPPTGAVGAFF

size: NA
J: TRBJ2-7
V: TRBV5-1
D: TRBD1
DNA: TGCGCCAGCAGCTTAACTCCCGGGACAGGGACCTACGAGCAGTACTTC
CDR3: CASSLTPGTGTYEQYF

size: NA
J: TRBJ2-7
V: TRBV6-1
D: TRBD1
DNA: TGTGCCAGCAAAACCGGACAGGGCCCCTACGAGCAGTACTTC
CDR3: CASKTGQGPYEQYF

size: NA
J: TRBJ1-5
V: TRBV6-5
D: NA
DNA: TGTGCCAGCAGCTCTTCGGGTAGGACTAATCAGCCCCAGCATTTT
CDR3: CASSSSGRTNQPQHF

size: NA
J: TRBJ2-5
V: TRBV27
D: NA
DNA: TGTGCCAGCAGTCCCACCACAGGGATCCAAGAGACCCAGTACTTC
CDR3: CASSPTTGIQETQYF

size: NA
J: TRBJ1-4
V: TRBV4-1
D: TRBD1
DNA: TGCGCCAGCAGCCAATCATTCCGGGACAGCCGAGCAACTAATGAAAAACTGTTTTTT
CDR3: CASSQSFRDSRATNEKLFF

size: NA
J: TRBJ2-3
V: TRBV6-1
D: TRBD1
DNA: TGTGCCAGTAATGCCGGGACAGGGCCCACAGATACGCAGTATTTT
CDR3: CASNAGTGPTDTQYF

size: NA
J: TRBJ2-1
V: TRBV4-2
D: TRBD2
DNA: TGTGCCAGCAGCCAAGTACGCGGGGGGACGTCCTACAATGAGCAGTTCTTC
CDR3: CASSQVRGGTSYNEQFF

size: NA
J: TRBJ1-2
V: TRBV27
D: NA
DNA: TGTGCCAGCAGGCCTGGGGGGGGGCGTTATGGCTACACCTTC
CDR3: CASRPGGGRYGYTF

size: NA
J: TRBJ2-3
V: TRBV5-1
D: NA
DNA: TGCGCCAGCAGCCACGACAGGCGAAGCACAGATACGCAGTATTTT
CDR3: CASSHDRRSTDTQYF

size: NA
J: TRBJ1-2
V: TRBV28
D: NA
DNA: TGTGCCAGCAGTTCATTCAGGGGAGAGTTTTATGGCTACACCTTC
CDR3: CASSSFRGEFYGYTF

size: NA
J: TRBJ1-1
V: TRBV7-3
D: NA
DNA: TGTGCCAGCAGCCCCGGGGGGCGGGGGCAGGCTTTCTTT
CDR3: CASSPGGRGQAFF

size: NA
J: TRBJ1-3
V: TRBV30
D: NA
DNA: TGTGCCTGGAGTACAGGGTTGAGTGGAAACACCATATATTTT
CDR3: CAWSTGLSGNTIYF

size: NA
J: TRBJ2-3
V: TRBV7-3
D: TRBD2
DNA: TGTGCCAGCAGCCCTACGGGGGGAGATACGCAGTATTTT
CDR3: CASSPTGGDTQYF

size: NA
J: TRBJ2-5
V: TRBV6-6
D: NA
DNA: TGTGCCAGCAGGACAGAAGAGACCCAGTACTTC
CDR3: CASRTEETQYF

size: once
J: TRBJ2-7
V: TRBV2
D: TRBD1
DNA: TGTGCCAGCAGTAGTTTCCGGACAGGGGGGGGTGAGCAGTACTTC
CDR3: CASSSFRTGGGEQYF

size: NA
J: TRBJ2-2
V: TRBV30
D: TRBD2
DNA: TGTGCCTCGGGAGGGAAAAACACCGGGGAGCTGTTTTTT
CDR3: CASGGKNTGELFF

size: once
J: TRBJ2-3
V: TRBV5-1
D: TRBD1
DNA: TGCGCCAGCAGCTCAAACCCCGGACAGGTTTTCGGCACAGATACGCAGTATTTT
CDR3: CASSSNPGQVFGTDTQYF

size: NA
J: TRBJ2-2
V: TRBV5-1
D: NA
DNA: TGCGCCAGCAGCGACAACGCCGGGGAGCTGTTTTTT
CDR3: CASSDNAGELFF

size: NA
J: TRBJ2-3
V: TRBV2
D: TRBD2
DNA: TGTGCCGCGGCGGGAGGGATAGGGCCAACGACTAGCACAGATACGCAGTATTTT
CDR3: CAAAGGIGPTTSTDTQYF

size: NA
J: TRBJ2-7
V: TRBV6-6
D: TRBD1
DNA: TGTGCCAGCAGCGACGACAGGGGGTCCTACGAGCAGTACTTC
CDR3: CASSDDRGSYEQYF

size: NA
J: TRBJ1-4
V: TRBV14
D: NA
DNA: TGTGCCAGCAGCCACGAACAGGGACCTAATGAAAAACTGTTTTTT
CDR3: CASSHEQGPNEKLFF